The TCR beta chain described here comes from a study of shared clonotypes between healthy human individuals. Sorted subsets were amplified in replicate PCRs using approximately 0.2 ug DNA, 25,000 to 30,000 T cell genomes. Profiled with immunoSEQ multiplex PCR; TCRdb holds only in-frame clones, not every one. The table has about 2.3 million clones, 85% to 95% seen once. J was trimmed by 8 bases and V by 4 bases; bases with no gene match: 12. In germline, CDR1 is SGDLS, CDR2 YYNGEE. This CDR3 spans 16 amino acids. This sequence joins TRBV9 and TRBJ2-1; 10 bases map to TRBD2. This TCR derives from a man aged 18 to 35 in good health. Some clones in this sample may be carry-over from other donors' samples. The sequenced material came from naive CD4+ T cells from PBMCs. Subset specified: CD45RA+ positively selected. CDR3 nucleotide sequence: TGTGCCAGCAGCCCCCATGGCAGCGGGGGGGGCCATGAGCAGTTCTTC. Residues: CASSPHGSGGGHEQFF.